These 12 T cell receptor beta chains originate from one sample sequenced in a study of blood T cell repertoires in COVID-19. TCRdb keeps only in-frame clones here, not all; method: immunoSEQ multiplex PCR. This sample yields about 140,000 clones, of which around 81% are seen a single time; 4% belongs to the top ten. Input material: peripheral blood. The receptors were sampled from a woman aged 55-75 years with acute or convalescent COVID-19.

The chain employs TRBV30 and TRBJ2-5; TRBD1 aligns across 9 bases. The germline V gene has CDR1 GTSNPN and CDR2 SVGIG (reference sequence). The V gene end was trimmed by 2 bases and the J gene end by 13 bases; junction bases not matched to a gene: 5. This CDR3 has 11 residues. The chain's CDR3 is CAWSRDRVWYF. The CDR3 DNA reads as TGTGCCTGGAGTAGGGACAGGGTGTGGTACTTC. Variable domain in full (rest from reference TRBV30 and TRBJ2-5): SQTIHQWPATLVQPVGSPLSLECTVEGTSNPNLYWYRQAAGRGLQLLFYSVGIGQISSEVPQNLSASRPQDRQFILSSKKLLLSDSGFYLCAWSRDRVWYFGPGTRLLVL.

DNA for the CDR3: TGTGCCAGCAGTTTAGTATCTGAAGCTTTCTTT. Protein sequence: CASSLVSEAFF. The chain links TRBV28 to TRBJ1-1; no firm D call. Looked up from germline, CDR1 is MDHEN and CDR2 is SYDVKM. The V end lost 2 bases, the J end lost 6 bases, and 4 bases lay between the germline ends. CDR3 length: 11 amino acids.

The rearrangement joins TRBV2 to TRBJ2-7; maybe TRBD2 (5 bases). The CDR3 is made up of 13 amino acids. The V end lost 6 bases, the J end lost 2 bases, and 11 bases lay between the germline ends. CDR1 is SNHLY, CDR2 FYNNEI, per germline. In nucleotides, the CDR3 is TGTGCCAGCAGATACCGGGATGCCTACGAGCAGTACTTC. This gives the protein CASRYRDAYEQYF.

The genes are TRBV14 and TRBJ2-7, with 11 bases identical to TRBD2. Unmatched junction bases numbered 7, after V lost 5 bases and J lost 4 bases. Looked up from germline, CDR1 is SGHDN and CDR2 is FVKESK. The CDR3 extends over 15 amino acids. CDR3 in amino acids: CASSVTGTSGYEQYF. Here the CDR3 DNA reads TGTGCCAGCAGCGTAACCGGGACTAGCGGATACGAGCAGTACTTC.

The rearrangement uses TRBV6-6 and TRBJ2-1; a weak D match, TRBD2 (6 bases). Looked up from germline, CDR1 is MNHNY and CDR2 is SVGAGI (reference sequence). The CDR3 sequence is 14 residues long. V was pared by 5 bases and J by 4 bases, with 12 bases between. CDR3 in DNA: TGTGCCAGCAGTAAACCCGGGACTTACAATGAGCAGTTCTTC. Protein sequence: CASSKPGTYNEQFF.

The chain combines TRBV24-1 with TRBJ2-3; no clear D. The CDR3 has 13 residues. Germline assignment: CDR1 KGHDR and CDR2 SFDVKD. The ends were cut back, 3 bases at V and 7 bases at J, with 10 bases in the middle. The CDR3 DNA reads as TGTGCCACCAGTGATAACAGACCATATACGCAGTATTTT. Its protein is CATSDNRPYTQYF.

The V and J genes are TRBV28 and TRBJ2-7; D is unclear. V lost 5 bases and J lost 3, with 14 bases in between. Germline-derived CDR1 and CDR2 are MDHEN and SYDVKM. This CDR3 region has 14 residues. The CDR3 DNA is TGTGCCAGCAGTCTTTACACGGGTAACTACGAGCAGTACTTC. It is translated as CASSLYTGNYEQYF. The full variable domain, in which reference TRBV28 and TRBJ2-7 provide the parts outside the CDR3, is DVKVTQSSRYLVKRTGEKVFLECVQDMDHENMFWYRQDPGLGLRLIYFSYDVKMKEKGDIPEGYSVSREKKERFSLILESASTNQTSMYLCASSLYTGNYEQYFGPGTRLTVT.

In this sample, this clone turned up once. The chain employs TRBV7-9 and TRBJ2-7; weak D call: TRBD2 (6 bases). The CDR3 is 12 amino acids. Deletions cut 11 bases from V and 3 bases from J, with 14 bases between. Germline V gives CDR1 SEHNR, CDR2 FQNEAQ (reference sequence). CDR3 loop: CASRGTFYEQYF. In DNA form, the CDR3 reads TGTGCCTCCCGGGGGACGTTCTACGAGCAGTACTTC.

The chain joins TRBV11-3 to TRBJ2-3; 9 nucleotides agree with TRBD2. Unmatched junction bases numbered 3, after V lost 1 base and J lost 4 bases. Germline CDR1 reads SGHNT; CDR2 reads YENEEA. The CDR3 extends over 15 amino acids. In DNA, the CDR3 is TGTGCCAGCAGCTTAGGCGGGAGGGCCCCAGATACGCAGTATTTT. This sequence encodes CASSLGGRAPDTQYF.

The chain joins TRBV10-1 to TRBJ2-3, with 7 positions matching TRBD2. The germline V gene encodes CDR1 WNHNN and CDR2 SYGVQD (reference sequence). The V and J ends lost 0 bases and 0 bases, in that order; junction bases with no gene match: 6. There are 17 residues in the CDR3. CDR3: CASSESALALSTDTQYF. The DNA for the CDR3 is TGCGCCAGCAGTGAGTCAGCACTAGCGCTTAGCACAGATACGCAGTATTTT.

This rearrangement joins TRBV12-3 or TRBV12-4 to TRBJ2-2, with D maybe TRBD2 (5 bases). The V end lost 6 bases, the J end lost 6 bases, and 11 bases lay between the germline ends. This CDR3 region has 13 residues. This CDR3 is CASSSLRAGELFF. The DNA for the CDR3 is TGTGCCAGCAGCAGCTTGAGGGCCGGGGAGCTGTTTTTT.

The J gene is TRBJ1-1, the V gene TRBV2, with D unclear. The germline V gene encodes CDR1 SNHLY and CDR2 FYNNEI. Between the trimmed V and J ends, which lost 4 bases and 5 bases, there was a span of 11 bases. The CDR3 consists of 13 residues. CDR3 amino acids: CASSGGPWTEAFF. The DNA for the CDR3 is TGTGCCAGCAGTGGAGGGCCGTGGACTGAAGCTTTCTTT. The entire variable domain, with the rest obtained from reference TRBV2 and TRBJ1-1, is as follows: EPEVTQTPSHQVTQMGQEVILRCVPISNHLYFYWYRQILGQKVEFLVSFYNNEISEKSEIFDDQFSVERPDGSNFTLKIRSTKLEDSAMYFCASSGGPWTEAFFGQGTRLTVV.